A single T cell receptor (beta chain) is shown here with its context. The PCR ran on 60 Vbeta and 13 Jbeta primers. Using immunoSEQ multiplex PCR, the repertoire was profiled, and TCRdb retains in-frame clones only, with some absent. Of 150,000 to 200,000 clones listed, about 80% are singletons. The sample originates from a study of cytomegalovirus exposure and HLA in healthy donors. This CDR3 has 16 residues. V was clipped by 6 bases and J by 2 bases, with 17 bases between them. CDR1 and CDR2 from the germline V gene are MNHNY and SVGAGI (reference sequence). The chain has TRBV6-6 and TRBJ2-1; TRBD2 might be the D (6 bases). This TCR derives from a middle-aged woman in good health and CMV-seronegative. Sequenced: PBMCs. CDR3 sequence reads: CASSPDIAETYNEQFF. The CDR3 nucleotides are TGTGCCAGCAGCCCCGACATAGCGGAAACCTACAATGAGCAGTTCTTC.